This is a list of T cell receptor beta chains from one sample in a study of cytomegalovirus exposure and HLA in healthy donors. Using immunoSEQ multiplex PCR, the repertoire was profiled, and TCRdb retains in-frame clones only, with some absent. The top ten clones hold around 4.8% of a sample with about 100,000 clones, approximately 70% of them seen once. Sequenced: PBMCs. These receptors all come from a woman under 30 in good health and CMV-seropositive. The CDR3 runs from the conserved cysteine through the conserved F or W. The D gene is left open where the match is weak. Size is omitted from some rows. Given values are once, few, many or a class for expanded clones.

v_gene	j_gene	abundance	d_gene	CDR3aa	CDR3nt
TRBV6-5	TRBJ2-3	few	TRBD2	CASSPAGEDTQYF	TGTGCCAGCAGTCCAGCGGGAGAAGATACGCAGTATTTT
TRBV14	TRBJ2-7	few	.	CASSQGKGWSYEQYF	TGTGCCAGCAGCCAAGGGAAGGGGTGGTCCTACGAGCAGTACTTC
TRBV15	TRBJ1-2	.	TRBD1	CATSTDWDSLGYTF	TGTGCCACCAGCACAGACTGGGACAGCTTAGGCTACACCTTC
TRBV7-2	TRBJ2-7	.	TRBD1	CASSLETGGYEQYF	TGTGCCAGCAGCTTAGAGACAGGGGGCTACGAGCAGTACTTC
TRBV7-9	TRBJ2-7	few	.	CASSLVALRDEQYF	TGTGCCAGCAGCCTCGTAGCCCTCCGCGACGAGCAGTACTTC
TRBV28	TRBJ2-3	.	.	CATQVLNTDTQYF	TGTGCCACCCAGGTCCTAAACACAGATACGCAGTATTTT
TRBV9	TRBJ2-1	.	TRBD2	CASSGWGGNEQFF	TGTGCCAGCAGCGGCTGGGGAGGGAATGAGCAGTTCTTC
TRBV29-1	TRBJ2-1	.	TRBD2	CSVRSGTSGINEQFF	TGCAGCGTCCGATCCGGGACTAGCGGTATCAATGAGCAGTTCTTC
TRBV7-6	TRBJ2-1	.	.	CASSPGLESYNEQFF	TGTGCCAGCAGCCCAGGACTGGAATCCTACAATGAGCAGTTCTTC
TRBV5-6	TRBJ2-7	.	.	CASSLVLDDRAYEQYF	TGTGCCAGCAGCTTGGTCCTAGATGACAGAGCATACGAGCAGTACTTC
TRBV6-4	TRBJ1-5	.	.	CASSETGLNQPQHF	TGTGCCAGCAGTGAAACAGGTTTAAATCAGCCCCAGCATTTT
TRBV7-2	TRBJ2-7	.	TRBD1	CASSFTGGDAYEQYF	TGTGCCAGCAGCTTCACAGGGGGCGATGCGTACGAGCAGTACTTC
TRBV7-7	TRBJ2-1	.	TRBD2	CASSLAPGGPVSYNEQFF	TGTGCTAGCAGCTTAGCTCCGGGAGGGCCGGTCTCCTACAATGAGCAGTTCTTC
TRBV10-3	TRBJ2-7	.	TRBD2	CAINKREGYEQYF	TGTGCCATCAATAAGCGGGAGGGATACGAGCAGTACTTC
TRBV19	TRBJ2-5	.	TRBD1	CASASWDRGGETQYF	TGTGCCAGTGCTTCTTGGGACAGGGGAGGAGAGACCCAGTACTTC
TRBV14	TRBJ2-1	once	.	CASSQDPRDIYNEQFF	TGTGCCAGCAGCCAAGATCCCAGAGACATCTACAATGAGCAGTTCTTC
TRBV30	TRBJ2-6	.	.	CAWGDQGRDGANVLTF	TGTGCCTGGGGGGACCAGGGGCGTGATGGGGCCAACGTCCTGACTTTC
TRBV15	TRBJ2-5	.	TRBD2	CATSSLRLAEETQYF	TGTGCCACGAGCTCCTTACGACTAGCGGAAGAGACCCAGTACTTC
TRBV9	TRBJ2-7	once	TRBD2	CASSVGVSGRHEQYF	TGTGCCAGCAGCGTAGGGGTTAGCGGGAGACACGAGCAGTACTTC
TRBV29-1	TRBJ1-5	once	TRBD1	CSVGAGGEPQHF	TGCAGCGTTGGGGCAGGGGGTGAGCCCCAGCATTTT
TRBV29-1	TRBJ2-7	.	TRBD1	CSVGQGSSYEQYF	TGCAGCGTTGGACAGGGAAGCTCCTACGAGCAGTACTTC
TRBV7-9	TRBJ1-1	.	.	CASSLTLNTEAFF	TGTGCCAGCAGCTTAACTCTAAACACTGAAGCTTTCTTT
TRBV10-3	TRBJ2-5	few	TRBD2	CAATGLAGETQYF	TGTGCCGCCACGGGACTAGCGGGAGAGACCCAGTACTTC
TRBV27	TRBJ2-5	.	TRBD1	CASSSIGDRDQETQYF	TGTGCCAGCAGTTCGATCGGGGACAGGGATCAAGAGACCCAGTACTTC
TRBV7-9	TRBJ2-1	.	.	CATGLLYNEQFF	TGTGCAACGGGACTTCTCTACAATGAGCAGTTCTTC
TRBV6-5	TRBJ1-1	.	.	CASSHGGPKNTEAFF	TGTGCCAGCAGCCACGGCGGGCCTAAGAACACTGAAGCTTTCTTT
TRBV27	TRBJ2-7	.	TRBD2	CASSSGLAGGEQYF	TGTGCCAGCAGTAGTGGGCTAGCGGGAGGCGAGCAGTACTTC
TRBV4-1	TRBJ2-2	.	TRBD2	CASSQGGSGSDTGELFF	TGCGCCAGCAGCCAAGGAGGAAGCGGGAGCGACACCGGGGAGCTGTTTTTT
TRBV7-2	TRBJ1-5	.	TRBD1	CASSFLRVGTGNQPQHF	TGTGCCAGCAGCTTCCTCAGGGTGGGGACAGGGAATCAGCCCCAGCATTTT
TRBV6-4	TRBJ2-3	.	.	CASSDSGDLGTDTQYF	TGTGCCAGCAGTGACTCAGGGGATTTAGGCACAGATACGCAGTATTTT
TRBV30	TRBJ1-2	.	TRBD1	CAWSWTGIGYTF	TGTGCCTGGAGTTGGACAGGGATTGGCTACACCTTC
TRBV7-9	TRBJ2-7	.	TRBD2	CASRDGTSAYEQYF	TGTGCCAGCAGGGATGGGACTAGCGCCTACGAGCAGTACTTC
TRBV30	TRBJ2-7	.	.	CAWRGARPPYEQYF	TGTGCCTGGAGGGGAGCGCGACCTCCCTACGAGCAGTACTTC
TRBV7-9	TRBJ2-7	.	TRBD2	CASSPPGGDYGQYF	TGTGCCAGCAGTCCCCCGGGGGGAGACTACGGGCAGTACTTC
TRBV7-6	TRBJ2-4	once	TRBD2	CASSSGRAIAKNIQYF	TGTGCCAGCAGTAGCGGGAGGGCTATTGCCAAAAACATTCAGTACTTC
TRBV21-1	TRBJ1-2	.	.	CASSKVDRGFYGYTF	TGTGCCAGCAGCAAAGTTGACAGGGGATTCTATGGCTACACCTTC
TRBV5-1	TRBJ1-2	.	TRBD1	CASSPGDRINYGYTF	TGCGCCAGCAGCCCGGGGGACAGAATTAACTATGGCTACACCTTC
TRBV19	TRBJ2-7	.	TRBD2	CATRTSASSYEQYF	TGTGCCACCAGGACTAGCGCAAGCTCCTACGAGCAGTACTTC
TRBV28	TRBJ2-7	.	TRBD2	CASSLFGAGDYEQYF	TGTGCCAGCAGTTTATTTGGGGCGGGAGACTACGAGCAGTACTTC
TRBV5-1	TRBJ2-1	.	.	CASSLTNLAGYNEQFF	TGCGCCAGCAGCTTGACGAACCTAGCAGGTTACAATGAGCAGTTCTTC
TRBV4-2	TRBJ2-1	.	.	CASSPGSYNEQFF	TGTGCCAGCAGCCCCGGTTCCTACAATGAGCAGTTCTTC
TRBV5-5	TRBJ2-3	once	.	CASSPWTVGDTQYF	TGTGCCAGCAGCCCTTGGACAGTAGGGGATACGCAGTATTTT
TRBV27	TRBJ2-5	.	.	CASSLSDVLRETQYF	TGTGCCAGCAGTTTATCCGATGTGCTCAGAGAGACCCAGTACTTC
TRBV5-1	TRBJ2-5	.	TRBD1	CASSQTGGGETQYF	TGCGCCAGCAGCCAAACAGGGGGCGGGGAGACCCAGTACTTC
TRBV15	TRBJ2-7	.	TRBD1	CATSRGAGGSYEQYF	TGTGCCACCAGCAGAGGGGCAGGGGGCTCCTACGAGCAGTACTTC
TRBV2	TRBJ1-1	once	.	CASTAGMNTEAFF	TGTGCCAGCACGGCAGGCATGAACACTGAAGCTTTCTTT
TRBV5-1	TRBJ1-2	.	.	CASSPGVTGYTF	TGCGCCAGCAGCCCAGGGGTAACTGGCTACACCTTC
TRBV7-9	TRBJ2-7	.	.	CASSLGVSYEQYF	TGTGCCAGCAGCTTAGGAGTGAGCTACGAGCAGTACTTC
TRBV11-2	TRBJ1-6	.	.	CASSWARVESPLHF	TGTGCCAGCAGCTGGGCCAGGGTAGAATCACCCCTCCACTTT
TRBV7-2	TRBJ2-7	.	TRBD1	CASSADRGFYEQYF	TGTGCCAGCAGCGCCGACAGGGGGTTCTACGAGCAGTACTTC
TRBV18	TRBJ2-5	.	TRBD2	CASSPAARAGGETQYF	TGTGCCAGCTCACCAGCAGCGAGAGCGGGAGGGGAGACCCAGTACTTC
TRBV28	TRBJ1-2	.	TRBD1	CASRGTGVYYGYTF	TGTGCCAGCAGGGGGACAGGGGTATACTATGGCTACACCTTC
TRBV2	TRBJ2-3	few	.	CASSLSGVRTDTQYF	TGTGCCAGCAGCCTATCGGGGGTTCGCACAGATACGCAGTATTTT
TRBV27	TRBJ2-7	.	TRBD1	CASTTRQGYEQYF	TGTGCCAGTACCACGCGACAGGGTTACGAGCAGTACTTC
TRBV6-1	TRBJ1-5	.	.	CASSEGGFGLPNQPQHF	TGTGCCAGCAGTGAAGGAGGATTCGGGTTACCGAATCAGCCCCAGCATTTT
TRBV19	TRBJ2-5	.	.	CASSIRDRYQETQYF	TGTGCCAGTAGTATCCGAGACAGGTACCAAGAGACCCAGTACTTC